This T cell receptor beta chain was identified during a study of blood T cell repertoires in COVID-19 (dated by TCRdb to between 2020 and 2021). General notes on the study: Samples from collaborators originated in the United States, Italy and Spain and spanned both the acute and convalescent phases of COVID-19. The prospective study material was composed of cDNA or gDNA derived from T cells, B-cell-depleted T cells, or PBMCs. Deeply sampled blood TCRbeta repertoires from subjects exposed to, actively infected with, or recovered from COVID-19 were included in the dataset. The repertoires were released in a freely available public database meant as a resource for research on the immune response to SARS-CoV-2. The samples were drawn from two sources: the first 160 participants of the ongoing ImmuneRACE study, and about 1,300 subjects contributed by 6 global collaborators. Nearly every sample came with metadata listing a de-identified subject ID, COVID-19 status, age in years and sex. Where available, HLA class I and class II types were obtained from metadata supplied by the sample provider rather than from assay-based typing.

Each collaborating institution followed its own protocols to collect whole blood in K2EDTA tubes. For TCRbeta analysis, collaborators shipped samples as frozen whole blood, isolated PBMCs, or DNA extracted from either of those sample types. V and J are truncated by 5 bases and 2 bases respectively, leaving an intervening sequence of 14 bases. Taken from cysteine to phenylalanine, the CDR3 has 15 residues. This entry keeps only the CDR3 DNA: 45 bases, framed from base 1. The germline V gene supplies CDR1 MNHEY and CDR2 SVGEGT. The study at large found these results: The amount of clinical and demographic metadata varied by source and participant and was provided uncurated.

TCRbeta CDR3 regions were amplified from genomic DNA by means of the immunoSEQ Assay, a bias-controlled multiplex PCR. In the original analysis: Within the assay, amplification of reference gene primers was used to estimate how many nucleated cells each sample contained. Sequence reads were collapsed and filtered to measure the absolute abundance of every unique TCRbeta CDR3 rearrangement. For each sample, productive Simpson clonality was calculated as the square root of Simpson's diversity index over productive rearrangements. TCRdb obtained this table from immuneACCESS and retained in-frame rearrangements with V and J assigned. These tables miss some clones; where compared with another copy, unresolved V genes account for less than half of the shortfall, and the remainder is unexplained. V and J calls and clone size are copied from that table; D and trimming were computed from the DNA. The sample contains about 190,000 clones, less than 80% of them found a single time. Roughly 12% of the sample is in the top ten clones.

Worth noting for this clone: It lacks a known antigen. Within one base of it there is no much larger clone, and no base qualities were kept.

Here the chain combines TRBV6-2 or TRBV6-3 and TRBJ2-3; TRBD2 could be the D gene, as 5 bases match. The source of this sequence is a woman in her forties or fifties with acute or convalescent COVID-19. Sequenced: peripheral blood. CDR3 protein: CASSRADYYTDTQYF. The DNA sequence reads TGTGCCAGCAGTCGAGCGGATTACTACACAGATACGCAGTATTTT.